This TCR beta chain was recovered during a study of a mutant IDH1 vaccine in newly diagnosed glioma. Background on the study: Initiation of the vaccine course occurred 4-6 weeks after radiotherapy alone, or alongside temozolomide cycles. Patients under treatment included 62.5% males and 37.5% females and had a mean age of approximately 43 years. V12 corresponded to week 35 and V13 to week 47.

Generated by immunoSEQ multiplex PCR, the TCRdb table keeps only in-frame clones and is missing some. Altogether some 33,000 clones are present, more than 65% being singletons, with the ten largest covering 15% to 17%. Stated time point: week 35, safety follow-up. Mutant IDH1 20-mer peptide, at 300 ug, made up each vaccine dose, with topical imiquimod. Donor tumors were new WHO grade 3 or 4 IDH1-mutant, ATRX-lost astrocytomas. The CDR3 consists of 13 residues. Per the germline V gene, CDR1 is SNHLY and CDR2 is FYNNEI. Trimming took off 2 bases at V and 6 bases at J, with 9 bases between the two ends. This clone was observed a few times. Antigen: not known.

The sequenced sample was PBMCs, obtained from a glioma patient whose treatment included an IDH1 peptide vaccine. This receptor was taken from a man aged 25-40 years with glioma. The chain joins TRBV2 to TRBJ2-3; unclear D gene. CDR3 in amino acids: CASSEPPGDTQYF. The CDR3 DNA is TGTGCCAGCAGTGAACCCCCTGGGGATACGCAGTATTTT.